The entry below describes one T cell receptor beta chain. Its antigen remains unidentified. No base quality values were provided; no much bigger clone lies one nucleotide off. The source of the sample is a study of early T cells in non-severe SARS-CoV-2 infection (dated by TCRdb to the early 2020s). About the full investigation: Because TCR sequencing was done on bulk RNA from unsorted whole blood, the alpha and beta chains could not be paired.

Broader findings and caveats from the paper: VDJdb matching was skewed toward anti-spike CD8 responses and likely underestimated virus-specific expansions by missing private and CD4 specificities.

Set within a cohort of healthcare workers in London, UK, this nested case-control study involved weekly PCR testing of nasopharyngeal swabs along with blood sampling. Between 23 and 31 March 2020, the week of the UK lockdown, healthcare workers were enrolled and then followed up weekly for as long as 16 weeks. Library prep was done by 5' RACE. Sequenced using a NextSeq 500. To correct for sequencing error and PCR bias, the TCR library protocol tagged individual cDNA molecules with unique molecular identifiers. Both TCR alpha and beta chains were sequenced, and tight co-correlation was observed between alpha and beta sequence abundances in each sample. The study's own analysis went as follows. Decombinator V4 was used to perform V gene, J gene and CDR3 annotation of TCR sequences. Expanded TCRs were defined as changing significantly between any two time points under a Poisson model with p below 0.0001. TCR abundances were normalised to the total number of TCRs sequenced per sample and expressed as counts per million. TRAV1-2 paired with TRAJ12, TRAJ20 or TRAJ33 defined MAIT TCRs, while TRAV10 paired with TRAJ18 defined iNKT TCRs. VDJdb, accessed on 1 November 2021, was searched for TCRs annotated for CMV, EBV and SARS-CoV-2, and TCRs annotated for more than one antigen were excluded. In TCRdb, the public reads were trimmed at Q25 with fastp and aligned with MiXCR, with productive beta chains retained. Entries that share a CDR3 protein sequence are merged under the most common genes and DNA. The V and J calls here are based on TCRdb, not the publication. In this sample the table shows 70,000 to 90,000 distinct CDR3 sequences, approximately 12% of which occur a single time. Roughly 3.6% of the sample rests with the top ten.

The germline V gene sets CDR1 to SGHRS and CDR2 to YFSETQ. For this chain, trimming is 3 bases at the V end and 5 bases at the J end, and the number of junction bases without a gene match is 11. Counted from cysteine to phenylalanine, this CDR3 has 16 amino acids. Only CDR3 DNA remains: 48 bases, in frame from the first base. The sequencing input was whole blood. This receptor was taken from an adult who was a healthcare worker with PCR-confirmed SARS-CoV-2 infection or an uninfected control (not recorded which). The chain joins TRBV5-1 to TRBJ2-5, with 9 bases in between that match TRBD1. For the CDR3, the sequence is CASSSEPGQGTETQYF. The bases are TGCGCCAGCAGCTCCGAACCGGGACAGGGCACCGAGACCCAGTACTTC.